This T cell receptor beta chain emerged from a study of radiotherapy plus CTLA-4 blockade in lung cancer. Only in-frame clones appear in the TCRdb table, and some are missing; sequencing was by immunoSEQ multiplex PCR. This table holds 75,000 to 100,000 clones, around 86% found once. Participants had chemo-refractory metastatic non-small-cell lung cancer and were treated with focal radiation plus ipilimumab CTLA-4 blockade. This clone was seen a few times. The CDR3 loop spans 15 amino acids. From germline, CDR1 is MNHNS and CDR2 SASEGT. V lost 8 bases, J lost 1 base, and 9 bases stayed unmatched. The sequence was obtained from a human donor with non-small cell lung cancer who had a partial response to radiotherapy plus ipilimumab. The sample was peripheral blood, taken from a patient treated with radiotherapy plus ipilimumab. The chain couples TRBV6-1 to TRBJ1-1; 8 bases line up with TRBD1. The DNA for the CDR3 is TGTGCCAGCTATGGACAGGGCGCGGGGAACACTGAAGCTTTCTTT. Amino acid sequence: CASYGQGAGNTEAFF.